The present TCR beta chain was sequenced within a study of post-analysis software for immune sequencing data. Study-wide findings and caveats: Higher frequency in patients than in controls was seen for about five TRBV segments, with TRBV5-6, TRBV5-1 and TRBV20-1 among them. Those with multiple sclerosis, the patient group, showed significantly lower normalized Chao1 diversity than controls.

About this clonotype itself: Antigen unknown.

The TCR beta cDNA libraries carried unique molecular identifiers. TCRdb itself ran the PCR reads through MiXCR, one entry per CDR3 protein. This repertoire shows hundreds of thousands of distinct CDR3 sequences, about 57% found once; its top ten account for over 4%. V lost 5 bases and J lost 2, with 15 bases in between. Germline-derived CDR1 and CDR2 are KGHSH and LQKENI. The CDR3 extends over 15 amino acids. The chain links TRBV18 to TRBJ2-5; D may be TRBD1 (6 bases). Sample: blood. This clonotype was obtained from a girl aged 5-17 years with multiple sclerosis. The CDR3 reads CASSSRSGEQETQYF. As DNA, the CDR3 is TGTGCCAGCTCATCACGTTCAGGGGAACAAGAGACCCAGTACTTC.